This TCR beta chain was recorded in a study of cytomegalovirus exposure and HLA in healthy donors. The overall study: HLA-typed donors were the source of approximately 88 million unique TCRs, which an early data release held.

With respect to this clone: Its antigen is currently unknown.

The PCR made use of 60 Vbeta and 13 Jbeta primers. Data came from immunoSEQ multiplex PCR; TCRdb stores just in-frame clones and leaves some out. This table has around 120,000 clones, around four fifths appearing once. Study-level findings and limits: Later analysis reportedly placed an Asian-associated ancestry cluster below the roughly 680-donor mean in N-insertions.

Germline loops: CDR1 KGHSH, CDR2 LQKENI. V was pared by 0 bases and J by 2 bases, with 0 bases of the junction left unmatched. There are 15 residues in the CDR3. The sequenced sample was PBMCs. V is TRBV18 and J is TRBJ2-7, with 11 bases lining up with TRBD1. The clonotype comes from a woman in her 40s in good health and CMV-seronegative. CDR3: CASSPPGQGAYEQYF. The CDR3 DNA reads as TGTGCCAGCTCACCACCGGGACAGGGGGCCTACGAGCAGTACTTC.